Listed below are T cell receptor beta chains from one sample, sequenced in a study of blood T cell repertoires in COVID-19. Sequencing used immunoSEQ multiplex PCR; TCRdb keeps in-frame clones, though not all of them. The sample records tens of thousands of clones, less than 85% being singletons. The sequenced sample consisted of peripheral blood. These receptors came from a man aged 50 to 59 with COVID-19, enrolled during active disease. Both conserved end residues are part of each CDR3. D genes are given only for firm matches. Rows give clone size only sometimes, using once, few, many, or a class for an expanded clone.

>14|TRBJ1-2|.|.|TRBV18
CASSPATGPYGYTF
TGTGCCAGCTCACCGGCCACAGGCCCCTATGGCTACACCTTC
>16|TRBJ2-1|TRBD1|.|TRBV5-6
CASSSTRGTVSYLEFF
TGTGCCAGCAGTTCAACAAGGGGGACAGTGTCTTATTTGGAGTTCTTC
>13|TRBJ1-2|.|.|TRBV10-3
CAISYTEGDLSTF
TGTGCCATCAGTTACACAGAAGGGGATTTAAGTACCTTC
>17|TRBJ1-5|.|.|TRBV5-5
CASSGSTGSYSNQPQHF
TGTGCCAGCAGCGGGTCCACAGGGTCATATAGCAATCAGCCCCAGCATTTT
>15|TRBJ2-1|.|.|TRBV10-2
CASSESRGSYNEQFF
TGCGCCAGCAGTGAGTCTCGGGGCTCCTACAATGAGCAGTTCTTC
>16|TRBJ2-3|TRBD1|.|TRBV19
CASSRFRGSSTDTQYF
TGTGCCAGTAGTAGGTTCAGGGGGTCTAGCACAGATACGCAGTATTTT
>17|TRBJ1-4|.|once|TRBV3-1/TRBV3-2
CASSQLKPSQISEKLFF
TGTGCCAGCAGCCAACTAAAGCCCAGCCAAATTAGCGAAAAACTGTTTTTT
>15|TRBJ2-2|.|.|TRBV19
CASSINTKFTGELFF
TGTGCCAGTAGTATAAACACGAAGTTCACCGGGGAGCTGTTTTTT
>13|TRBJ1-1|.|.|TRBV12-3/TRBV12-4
CASTLTGHTEAFF
TGTGCCAGCACCCTTACAGGGCACACTGAAGCTTTCTTT
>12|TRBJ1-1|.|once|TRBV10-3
CAIAGLNTEAFF
TGTGCCATAGCGGGACTGAACACTGAAGCTTTCTTT
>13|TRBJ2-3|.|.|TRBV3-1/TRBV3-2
CASSYQGPDTQYF
TGTGCCAGCAGCTATCAGGGGCCAGATACGCAGTATTTT
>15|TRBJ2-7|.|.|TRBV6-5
CASSRYEGVSYEQYF
TGTGCCAGCAGTCGCTATGAGGGGGTTTCCTACGAGCAGTACTTC
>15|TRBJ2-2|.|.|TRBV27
CASSLQGTNTGELFF
TGTGCCAGCAGTCTTCAGGGAACGAACACCGGGGAGCTGTTTTTT
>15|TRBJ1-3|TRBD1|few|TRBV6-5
CASSSTGDGGNTIYF
TGTGCCAGCAGTTCGACAGGGGACGGGGGAAACACCATATATTTT
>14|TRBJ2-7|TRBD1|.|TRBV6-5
CASKGTAATYEQYF
TGTGCCAGCAAAGGGACAGCGGCCACCTACGAGCAGTACTTC
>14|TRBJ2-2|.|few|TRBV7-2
CASRGARNTGELFF
TGTGCCAGCAGGGGGGCCAGGAACACCGGGGAGCTGTTTTTT
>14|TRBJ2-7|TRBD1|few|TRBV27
CASSVGDSSYEQYF
TGTGCCAGCAGTGTAGGGGACAGTTCCTACGAGCAGTACTTC
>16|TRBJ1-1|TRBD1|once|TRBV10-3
CAISPTDRGLNTEAFF
TGTGCCATCAGTCCTACCGACAGGGGGCTGAACACTGAAGCTTTCTTT
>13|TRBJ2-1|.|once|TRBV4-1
CASSHIRGSLTFF
TGCGCCAGCAGCCATATTCGGGGGAGTCTTACGTTCTTC
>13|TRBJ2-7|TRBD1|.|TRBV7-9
CASSFGTGNEQYF
TGTGCCAGCAGCTTTGGGACAGGGAACGAGCAGTACTTC
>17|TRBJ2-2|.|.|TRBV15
CATSRDSLARGTGELFF
TGTGCCACCAGCAGAGATTCCCTAGCGCGGGGCACCGGGGAGCTGTTTTTT
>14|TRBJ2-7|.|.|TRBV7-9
CASSLSWRSYEQYF
TGTGCCAGCAGCCTCTCCTGGCGGTCCTACGAGCAGTACTTC
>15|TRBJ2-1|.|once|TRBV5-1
CASSLNRQAYNEQFF
TGCGCCAGCAGCTTGAACAGGCAGGCCTACAATGAGCAGTTCTTC
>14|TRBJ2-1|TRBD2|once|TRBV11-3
CASSLSGGSDEQFF
TGTGCCAGCAGCTTATCCGGGGGGTCAGATGAGCAGTTCTTC
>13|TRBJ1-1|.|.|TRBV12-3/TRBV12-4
CASSLLLNTEAFF
TGTGCCAGCAGTCTATTGCTTAACACTGAAGCTTTCTTT
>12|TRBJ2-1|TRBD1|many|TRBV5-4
CASSWTGTEQFF
TGTGCCAGCAGCTGGACAGGGACTGAGCAGTTCTTC
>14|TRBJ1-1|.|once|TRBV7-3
CASSPAGTDTEAFF
TGTGCCAGCAGCCCTGCGGGGACCGACACTGAAGCTTTCTTT
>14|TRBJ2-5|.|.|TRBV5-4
CASSSSGRRETQYF
TGTGCCAGCAGCTCCTCGGGGAGACGGGAGACCCAGTACTTC